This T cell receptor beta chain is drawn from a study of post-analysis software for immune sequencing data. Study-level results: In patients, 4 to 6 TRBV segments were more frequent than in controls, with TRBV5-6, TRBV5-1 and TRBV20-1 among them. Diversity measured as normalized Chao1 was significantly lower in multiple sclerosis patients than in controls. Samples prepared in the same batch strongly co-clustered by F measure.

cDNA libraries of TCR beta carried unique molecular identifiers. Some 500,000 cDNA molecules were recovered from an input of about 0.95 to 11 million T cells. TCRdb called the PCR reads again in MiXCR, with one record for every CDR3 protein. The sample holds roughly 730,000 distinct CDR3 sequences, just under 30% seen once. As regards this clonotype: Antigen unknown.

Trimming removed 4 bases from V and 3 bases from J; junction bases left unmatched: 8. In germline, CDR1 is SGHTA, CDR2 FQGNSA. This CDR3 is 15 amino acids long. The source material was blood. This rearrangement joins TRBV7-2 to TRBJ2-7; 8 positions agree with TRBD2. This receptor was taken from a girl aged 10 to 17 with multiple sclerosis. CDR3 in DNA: TGTGCCAGCAGCTATGAGGGGACTAGGAGCTACGAGCAGTACTTC. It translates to CASSYEGTRSYEQYF.